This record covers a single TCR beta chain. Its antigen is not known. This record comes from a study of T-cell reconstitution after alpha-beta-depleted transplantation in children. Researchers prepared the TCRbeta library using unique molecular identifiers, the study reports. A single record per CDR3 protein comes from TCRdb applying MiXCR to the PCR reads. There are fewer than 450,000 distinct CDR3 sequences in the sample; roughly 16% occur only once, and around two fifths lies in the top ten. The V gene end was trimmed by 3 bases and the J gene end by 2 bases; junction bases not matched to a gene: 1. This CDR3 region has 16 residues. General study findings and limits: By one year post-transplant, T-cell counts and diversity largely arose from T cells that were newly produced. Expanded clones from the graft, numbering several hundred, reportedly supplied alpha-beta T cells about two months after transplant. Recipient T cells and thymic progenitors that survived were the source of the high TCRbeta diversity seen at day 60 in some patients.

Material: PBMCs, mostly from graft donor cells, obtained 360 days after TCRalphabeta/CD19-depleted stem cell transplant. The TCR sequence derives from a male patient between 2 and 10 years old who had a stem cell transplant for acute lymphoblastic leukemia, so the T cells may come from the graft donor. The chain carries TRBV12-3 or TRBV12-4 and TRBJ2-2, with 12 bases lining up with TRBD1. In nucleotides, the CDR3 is TGTGCCAGCAGTTTGGGGACAGGGGGCAACACCGGGGAGCTGTTTTTT. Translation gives CASSLGTGGNTGELFF.